This T cell receptor (beta chain) comes out of a study of untreated major depressive disorder. General study results and limits: Three preselected Vbeta families were the sole sequencing comparisons.

The data were produced by immunoSEQ multiplex PCR, yet TCRdb's version contains in-frame clones alone and is incomplete. The sample has just over 20,000 clones, 90% to 95% seen once. V trimming: 3 bases; J trimming: 12 bases; junction bases outside the gene matches: 8. The CDR3 is 11 residues long. Looked up from germline, CDR1 is DFQATT and CDR2 is SNEGSKA (reference sequence). The donors were all European-descended. Thawed PBMCs underwent magnetic negative selection for CD4+ T cells. Typically roughly 95% of enriched cells were CD4+. Note on this clone: The target antigen is unknown.

This sequence was found in a man aged 30-40 years in good health. Sequencing used CD4+ T cells from PBMCs. The gene calls are TRBV20-1 and TRBJ2-7, with 7 nucleotides matching TRBD2. CDR3 in amino acids: CSASHREERYF. CDR3 in DNA: TGCAGTGCTAGTCACCGGGAGGAACGGTACTTC.